This is a list of T cell receptor beta chains from one sample in a study of T cells after posttransplantation cyclophosphamide. The table came from immunoSEQ multiplex PCR; TCRdb's copy has only in-frame clones and leaves some out. Seen here are about 7,800 clones, around 90% observed once, and the top ten hold roughly 1.2%. The sample was CD4+ T cells sorted from blood, taken around 1,300 days after allogeneic stem cell transplant with posttransplant cyclophosphamide. The receptor set was obtained from a female patient in her 50s who received an allogeneic stem cell transplant from a related donor, was CMV-positive, and had no GVHD. Some of these T cells may belong to the graft donor. Both conserved end residues are part of each CDR3. D genes are given only for firm matches. Clone sizes are given selectively: once, few, many, or a class where the clone is expanded.

TGTGCCAGCTCATCCGCGGGACAGACCTACGAGCAGTACTTC	CASSSAGQTYEQYF	.	TRBV18	TRBJ2-7	.
TGTGCCAGCAGCTTCGGGTCGTTCTACGAGCAGTACTTC	CASSFGSFYEQYF	.	TRBV7-9	TRBJ2-7	.
TGTGCCAGCAGCAATAAGGTAAACTACGAGCAGTACTTC	CASSNKVNYEQYF	.	TRBV7-8	TRBJ2-7	.
TGTGCCTTCGACAGGGCCTTGGACACTGAAGCTTTCTTT	CAFDRALDTEAFF	.	TRBV30	TRBJ1-1	TRBD1
TGTGCCAGCAGCTCAATGGGGGGGAACACTGAAGCTTTCTTT	CASSSMGGNTEAFF	.	TRBV7-9	TRBJ1-1	.
TGTGCCAGCATGAGCCTAAAGCGGGAGACCCAGTACTTC	CASMSLKRETQYF	.	TRBV2	TRBJ2-5	.
TGTGCCAGCAGCCAAGACGGTGGAGGTTTCAACACTGAAGCTTTCTTT	CASSQDGGGFNTEAFF	.	TRBV14	TRBJ1-1	.
TGCGCCAGCAGCTTGGCGCAGGGCGGTGAAAAACTGTTTTTT	CASSLAQGGEKLFF	.	TRBV5-1	TRBJ1-4	.
TGTGCCAGCAGCCGCAGGGGGCGTTTCGACGAGCAGTACTTC	CASSRRGRFDEQYF	.	TRBV27	TRBJ2-7	TRBD1
TGTGCCGGAGGGACGGACCACCCGAACACCGGGGAGCTGTTTTTT	CAGGTDHPNTGELFF	.	TRBV2	TRBJ2-2	.
TGTGCCAGTAGTATAGCCCGGGACAGTGAGCAGTTCTTC	CASSIARDSEQFF	.	TRBV19	TRBJ2-1	TRBD1
TGTGCCAGCAGCCACCACCGGACAAGCAACACCGGGGAGCTGTTTTTT	CASSHHRTSNTGELFF	.	TRBV14	TRBJ2-2	.
TGCGCCAGCAGCCAACGACTAGCGGGGAGCACCGGGGAGCTGTTTTTT	CASSQRLAGSTGELFF	.	TRBV4-3	TRBJ2-2	TRBD2
TGTGCCAGCAGTGTTCCTAGCGGGAGGGGGTACCAAGAGACCCAGTACTTC	CASSVPSGRGYQETQYF	.	TRBV25-1	TRBJ2-5	TRBD2
TGTGCCACAAATATGGGGCTTGCGACCAAAAACATTCAGTACTTC	CATNMGLATKNIQYF	.	TRBV5-4	TRBJ2-4	.
TGCGCCAGCAGCCGAGGGGGCACATCCTACAATGAGCAGTTCTTC	CASSRGGTSYNEQFF	.	TRBV4-1	TRBJ2-1	TRBD1
TGTGCCAGCAGCTTAACCCGGCTAGCGGTATACAATGAGCAGTTCTTC	CASSLTRLAVYNEQFF	.	TRBV7-2	TRBJ2-1	TRBD2
TGTGCCAGCAGTTTTTGGGGGGTCCGACCCTCTGGAAACACCATATATTTT	CASSFWGVRPSGNTIYF	few	TRBV28	TRBJ1-3	.
TGTGCCAGCATTTCCTTCATAGGGAGCCATCAGCCCCAGCATTTT	CASISFIGSHQPQHF	.	TRBV28	TRBJ1-5	.
TGTGCCAGCAGTTTAGGGGTCGGGATCTTTACGAACACTGAAGCTTTCTTT	CASSLGVGIFTNTEAFF	.	TRBV27	TRBJ1-1	.
TGTGCCAGCGGGGGGAGCCCTGAAGCTTTCTTT	CASGGSPEAFF	.	TRBV6-5	TRBJ1-1	.
TGCGCCAGCAGCGACAGGGCAACAGATACGCAGTATTTT	CASSDRATDTQYF	.	TRBV10-2	TRBJ2-3	TRBD1
TGTGCCAGTAGTAGTACAGGGGGAGGATACGAGCAGTACTTC	CASSSTGGGYEQYF	few	TRBV19	TRBJ2-7	TRBD1
TGCGCCAGCAGCTTGGATGCGGCCGGCTACACCTTC	CASSLDAAGYTF	.	TRBV5-1	TRBJ1-2	.
TGCGCCAGCAGGATTCACACGGGAGTGGCCGAGCAGTACTTC	CASRIHTGVAEQYF	.	TRBV5-1	TRBJ2-7	.
TGCAGCGTTGAGGGGACAGGGGGCGACGGCTACACCTTC	CSVEGTGGDGYTF	.	TRBV29-1	TRBJ1-2	TRBD1
TGTGCCAGCTCACCTACTGGACAGAGAGACTATGGCTACACCTTC	CASSPTGQRDYGYTF	.	TRBV18	TRBJ1-2	.
TGTGCCAGCTCACCAGCGACAGGGCTTGATGAAAAACTGTTTTTT	CASSPATGLDEKLFF	.	TRBV18	TRBJ1-4	TRBD1
TGTGCCAGTAGTATAGCCCCCATCAGCAATCAGCCCCAGCATTTT	CASSIAPISNQPQHF	.	TRBV19	TRBJ1-5	.
TGTGCCAGCAGCCTAGGACTAGCGGGGAGCACCGGGGAGCTGTTTTTT	CASSLGLAGSTGELFF	.	TRBV7-3	TRBJ2-2	TRBD2
TGTGCCAGCAGCCGACCGGACAGCCGTTACGAGCAGTACTTC	CASSRPDSRYEQYF	.	TRBV5-4	TRBJ2-7	.
TGTGCCAGCAGTCCTGCCACTCACACAGATACGCAGTATTTT	CASSPATHTDTQYF	.	TRBV27	TRBJ2-3	.
TGTGCCAGCAGCTACTACTCTAGCGGCCACAATGAGCAGTTCTTC	CASSYYSSGHNEQFF	.	TRBV5-6	TRBJ2-1	TRBD2
TGTGCCAGCAGCTTAAGTGGCCTGGGAGGGGCAGAGACCCAGTACTTC	CASSLSGLGGAETQYF	.	TRBV7-3	TRBJ2-5	TRBD2
TGCGCCAGCAGCCAAGCCCCAGGCTCTGGAAACACCATATATTTT	CASSQAPGSGNTIYF	few	TRBV4-1	TRBJ1-3	.
TGTGCCAGCAGCTCCTACACTAGCGGCTCCTACGAGCAGTACTTC	CASSSYTSGSYEQYF	.	TRBV11-1	TRBJ2-7	TRBD2
TGTGCCAGCAGCAACAGGGGGAACTATGGCTACACCTTC	CASSNRGNYGYTF	.	TRBV7-9	TRBJ1-2	TRBD1
TGCAGTGCTTTCTACACGGGGGAGCAGTACTTC	CSAFYTGEQYF	.	TRBV20-1	TRBJ2-7	.
TGTGCCATCAGTGAGTCACTCAGGGGCGAGGATCAGCCCCAGCATTTT	CAISESLRGEDQPQHF	.	TRBV10-3	TRBJ1-5	.
TGCGCCAGCCATGGGACAGGTCTGAATACTTATAATTCACCCCTCCACTTT	CASHGTGLNTYNSPLHF	once	TRBV5-1	TRBJ1-6	TRBD1
TGTGCCAGCAGCTCTACACTTGGGCCTGGAAACACCATATATTTT	CASSSTLGPGNTIYF	.	TRBV7-9	TRBJ1-3	.
TGTGCCACCAACAGTCCTACAGGGGGGACTGTGGCGGCCCAGCATTTT	CATNSPTGGTVAAQHF	few	TRBV28	TRBJ1-5	TRBD1
TGTGCCATCAGTGAGCTTCCTTACTCAGGGGTATATAATTCCCCCCTCCACTTT	CAISELPYSGVYNSPLHF	.	TRBV10-3	TRBJ1-6	.
TGTGCCAGCAGCTTGGGGCTAGCGGTAGACGCAGATACGCAGTATTTT	CASSLGLAVDADTQYF	.	TRBV5-4	TRBJ2-3	TRBD2
TGTGCCAGCAGTCTTGACAGATACACAGATACGCAGTATTTT	CASSLDRYTDTQYF	.	TRBV2	TRBJ2-3	.
TGTGCCAGCAGCTTGAACAGGGTCTACGAGCAGTACTTC	CASSLNRVYEQYF	.	TRBV7-8	TRBJ2-7	.
TGCGCCAGCAGCAATTACAGGGAGACAGATACGCAGTATTTT	CASSNYRETDTQYF	.	TRBV5-1	TRBJ2-3	.
TGTGCCAGCAGCTCGGGTGGGACAGGGATGGCCTACGAGCAGTACTTC	CASSSGGTGMAYEQYF	once	TRBV5-4	TRBJ2-7	TRBD1
TGTGCCAGCAGCCTGGCTCACGCAGGGGGTGAGCAGTTCTTC	CASSLAHAGGEQFF	.	TRBV7-6	TRBJ2-1	TRBD1
TGTGCCAGCAGTCACAGGGCAACAGATACGCAGTATTTT	CASSHRATDTQYF	.	TRBV27	TRBJ2-3	.
TGCGCCAGCAGCTTGGTAGGCGGGAGCGGTTTCTACAATGAGCAGTTCTTC	CASSLVGGSGFYNEQFF	few	TRBV5-1	TRBJ2-1	TRBD2
TGCGCCAGCAGTGAGTCCACTAGCCTCAATGAGCAGTTCTTC	CASSESTSLNEQFF	once	TRBV10-1	TRBJ2-1	.